The sequence of this T cell receptor beta chain was determined in a study of control samples from healthy donors and cancer patients. Assay used: immunoSEQ multiplex PCR; TCRdb lists only in-frame clones, some missing. This table has 150,000 to 200,000 clones, around 90% appearing once. Germline CDR1 reads MDHEN; CDR2 reads SYDVKM. V trimming: 8 bases; J trimming: 4 bases; junction bases outside the gene matches: 13. CDR3 length: 16 amino acids. The sequenced material came from blood. The sequence was collected from a woman aged 45 to 65 in good health. The chain joins TRBV28 to TRBJ2-1; 8 nucleotides agree with TRBD2. The CDR3 spells CASSTPGGREYNEQFF. DNA for the CDR3: TGTGCCAGCTCTACCCCGGGGGGGCGGGAATACAATGAGCAGTTCTTC.